This TCR beta chain was identified during a study of blood T cell repertoires in COVID-19. Looked up from germline, CDR1 is LGHNA and CDR2 is YNFKEQ. The CDR3 is 17 residues long. The V and J ends lost 5 bases and 0 bases respectively, with 19 bases between them. Generated by immunoSEQ multiplex PCR, the TCRdb table keeps only in-frame clones and is missing some. The table lists around 310,000 clones, roughly nine tenths of them singletons. This TCR came from a woman in her 30s who had recovered from COVID-19. The source material was PBMCs or T cells enriched from blood (not recorded which). This chain uses TRBV4-2 with TRBJ2-5; weak D call: TRBD1 (6 bases). The CDR3 nucleotides read TGTGCCAGCAGCATTGGGGGCGATCCAATGTACCAAGAGACCCAGTACTTC. Translating gives CASSIGGDPMYQETQYF.